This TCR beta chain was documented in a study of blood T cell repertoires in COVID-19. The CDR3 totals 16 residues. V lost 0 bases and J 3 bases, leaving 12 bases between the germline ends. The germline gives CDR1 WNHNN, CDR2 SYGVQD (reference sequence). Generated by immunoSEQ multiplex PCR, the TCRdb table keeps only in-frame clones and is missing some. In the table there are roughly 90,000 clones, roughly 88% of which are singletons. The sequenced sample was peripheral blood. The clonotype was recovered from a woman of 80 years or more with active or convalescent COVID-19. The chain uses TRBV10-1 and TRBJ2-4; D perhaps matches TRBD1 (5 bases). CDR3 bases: TGCGCCAGCAGTGAGTCTAGGGGTCTGGACAAAAACATTCAGTACTTC. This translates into CASSESRGLDKNIQYF.